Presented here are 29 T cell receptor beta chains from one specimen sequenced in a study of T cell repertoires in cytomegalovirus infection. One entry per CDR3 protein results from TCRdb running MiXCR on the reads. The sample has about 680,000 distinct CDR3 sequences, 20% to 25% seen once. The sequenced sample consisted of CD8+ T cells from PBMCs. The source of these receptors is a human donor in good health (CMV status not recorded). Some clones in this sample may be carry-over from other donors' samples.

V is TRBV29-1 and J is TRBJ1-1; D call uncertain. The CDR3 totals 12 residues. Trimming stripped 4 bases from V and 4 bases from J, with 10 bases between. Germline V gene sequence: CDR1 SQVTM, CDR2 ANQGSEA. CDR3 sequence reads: CSVAGRSTEAFF. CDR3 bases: TGCAGCGTTGCAGGCCGAAGCACTGAAGCTTTCTTT.

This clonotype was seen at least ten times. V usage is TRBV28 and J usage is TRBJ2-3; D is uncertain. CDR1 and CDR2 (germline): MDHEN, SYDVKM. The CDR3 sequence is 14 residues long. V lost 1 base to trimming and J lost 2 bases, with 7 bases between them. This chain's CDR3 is CASSLLQATDTQYF. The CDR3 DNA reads TGTGCCAGCAGTTTATTACAAGCCACAGATACGCAGTATTTT.

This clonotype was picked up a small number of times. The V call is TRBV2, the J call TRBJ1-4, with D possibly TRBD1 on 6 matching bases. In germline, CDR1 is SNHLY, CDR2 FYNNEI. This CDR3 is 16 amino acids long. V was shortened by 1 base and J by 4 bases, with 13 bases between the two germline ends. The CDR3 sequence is CASSEGDRPINEKLFF. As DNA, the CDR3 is TGTGCCAGCAGTGAAGGAGACAGGCCAATTAATGAAAAACTGTTTTTT.

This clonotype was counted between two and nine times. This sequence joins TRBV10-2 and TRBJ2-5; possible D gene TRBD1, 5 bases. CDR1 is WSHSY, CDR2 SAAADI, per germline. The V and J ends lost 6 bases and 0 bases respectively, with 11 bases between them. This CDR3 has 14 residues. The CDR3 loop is CASSFQGYQETQYF. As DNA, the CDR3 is TGCGCCAGCAGCTTTCAGGGCTACCAAGAGACCCAGTACTTC.

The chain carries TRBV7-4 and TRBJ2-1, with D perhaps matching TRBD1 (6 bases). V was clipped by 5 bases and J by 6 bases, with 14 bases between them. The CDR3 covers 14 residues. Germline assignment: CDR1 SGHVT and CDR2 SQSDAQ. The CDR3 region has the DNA TGTGCCAGCAGCCCCCAGGCCAGGGGCAATGAGCAGTTCTTC. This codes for CASSPQARGNEQFF.

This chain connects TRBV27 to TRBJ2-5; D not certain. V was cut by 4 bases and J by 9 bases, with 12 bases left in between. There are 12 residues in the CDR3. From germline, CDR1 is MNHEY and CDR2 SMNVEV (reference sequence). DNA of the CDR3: TGTGCCAGCAGTTCCCCCCTTCAAGCCCAGTACTTC. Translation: CASSSPLQAQYF.

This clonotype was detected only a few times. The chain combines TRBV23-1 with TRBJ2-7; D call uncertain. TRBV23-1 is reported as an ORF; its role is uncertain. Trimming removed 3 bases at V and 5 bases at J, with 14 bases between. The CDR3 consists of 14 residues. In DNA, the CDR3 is TGCGCCAGCAGTCACCAAAAGGAAGAGAACGAGCAGTACTTC. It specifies CASSHQKEENEQYF.

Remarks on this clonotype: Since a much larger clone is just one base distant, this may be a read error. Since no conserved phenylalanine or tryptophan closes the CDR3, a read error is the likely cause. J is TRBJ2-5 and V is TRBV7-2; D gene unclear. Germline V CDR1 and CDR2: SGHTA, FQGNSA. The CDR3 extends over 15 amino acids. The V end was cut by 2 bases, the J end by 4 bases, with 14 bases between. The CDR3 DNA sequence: TGTGCCAGCAGCTTAACCCCTCTTAAGGGAGAGACCCAGTACTCC. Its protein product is CASSLTPLKGETQYS.

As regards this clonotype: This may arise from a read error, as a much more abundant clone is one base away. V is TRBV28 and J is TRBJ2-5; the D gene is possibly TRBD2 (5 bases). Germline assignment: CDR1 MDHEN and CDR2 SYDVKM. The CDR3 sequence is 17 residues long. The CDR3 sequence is CANSFPGILAGKETQYF. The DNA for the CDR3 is TGTGCCAACAGTTTCCCGGGGATATTAGCCGGGAAAGAGACCCAGTACTTC.

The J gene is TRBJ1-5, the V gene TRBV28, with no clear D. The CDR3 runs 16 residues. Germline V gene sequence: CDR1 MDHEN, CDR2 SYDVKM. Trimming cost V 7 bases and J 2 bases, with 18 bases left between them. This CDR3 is CASTPTTPAGNQPQHF. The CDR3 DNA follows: TGTGCCAGCACCCCCACTACACCCGCTGGCAATCAGCCCCAGCATTTT.

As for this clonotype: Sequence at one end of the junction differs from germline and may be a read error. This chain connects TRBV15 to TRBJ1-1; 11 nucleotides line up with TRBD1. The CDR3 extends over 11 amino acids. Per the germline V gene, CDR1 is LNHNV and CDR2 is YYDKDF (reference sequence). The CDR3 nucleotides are TGTGTCACCAGCGGGACAGGGGGGGAGAGCTTT. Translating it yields CVTSGTGGESF.

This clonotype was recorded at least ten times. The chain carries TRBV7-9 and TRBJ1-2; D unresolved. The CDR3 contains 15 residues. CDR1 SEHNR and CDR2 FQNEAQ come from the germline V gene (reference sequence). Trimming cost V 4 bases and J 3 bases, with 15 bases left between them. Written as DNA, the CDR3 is TGTGCCAGCAGCTCTTTCTTGGAGGCTTACTATGGCTACACCTTC. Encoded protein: CASSSFLEAYYGYTF.

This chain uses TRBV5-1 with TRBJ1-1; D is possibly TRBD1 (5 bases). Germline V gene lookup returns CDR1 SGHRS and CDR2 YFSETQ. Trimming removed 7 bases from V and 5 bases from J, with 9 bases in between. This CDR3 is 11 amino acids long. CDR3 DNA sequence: TGCGCCAGCTTCGAGGGGACTGAAGCTTTCTTT. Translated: CASFEGTEAFF.

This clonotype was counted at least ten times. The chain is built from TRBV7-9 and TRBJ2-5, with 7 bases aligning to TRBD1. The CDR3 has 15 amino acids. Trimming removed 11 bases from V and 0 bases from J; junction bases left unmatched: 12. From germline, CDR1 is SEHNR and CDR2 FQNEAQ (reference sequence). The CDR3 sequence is CAGSPRDSYQETQYF. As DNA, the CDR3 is TGTGCCGGGAGCCCTCGGGACAGCTACCAAGAGACCCAGTACTTC.

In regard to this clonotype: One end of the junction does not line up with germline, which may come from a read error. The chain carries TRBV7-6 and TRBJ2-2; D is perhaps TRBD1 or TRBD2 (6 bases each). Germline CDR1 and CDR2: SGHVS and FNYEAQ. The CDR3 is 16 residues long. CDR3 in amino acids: CASSLRGPANTGVLFF. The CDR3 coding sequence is TGTGCCAGCAGCTTACGGGGGCCAGCGAACACCGGGGTGCTGTTTTTT.

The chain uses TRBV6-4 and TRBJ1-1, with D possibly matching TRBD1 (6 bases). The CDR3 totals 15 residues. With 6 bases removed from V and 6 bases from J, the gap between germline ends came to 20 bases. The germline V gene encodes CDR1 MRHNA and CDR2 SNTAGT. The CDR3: CASSHTLARGAEAFF. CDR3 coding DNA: TGTGCCAGCAGCCACACCCTGGCAAGGGGGGCTGAAGCTTTCTTT.

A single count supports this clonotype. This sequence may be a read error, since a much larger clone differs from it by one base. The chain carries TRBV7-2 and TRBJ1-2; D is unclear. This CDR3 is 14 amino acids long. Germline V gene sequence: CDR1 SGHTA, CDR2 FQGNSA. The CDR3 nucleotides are TGTGTCAGCAGCTCCAGACAAGGACACTATGGCTACACCTTC. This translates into CVSSSRQGHYGYTF.

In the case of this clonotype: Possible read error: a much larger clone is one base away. The CDR3 loop is CASGSGGPGGELFF. The CDR3 DNA reads as TGTGCCAGCGGCTCGGGGGGGCCGGGCGGGGAGCTGTTTTTT. The chain has TRBV7-2 and TRBJ2-2; 8 nucleotides line up with TRBD2. V trimming: 8 bases; J trimming: 7 bases; junction bases outside the gene matches: 9. This CDR3 is built from 14 residues. Germline lookup yields CDR1 SGHTA and CDR2 FQGNSA.

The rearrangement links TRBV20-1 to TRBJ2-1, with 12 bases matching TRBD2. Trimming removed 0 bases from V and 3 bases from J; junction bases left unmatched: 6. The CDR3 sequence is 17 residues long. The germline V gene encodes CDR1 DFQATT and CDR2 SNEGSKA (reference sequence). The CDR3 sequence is CSARDRRTSGNYNEQFF. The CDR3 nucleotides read TGCAGTGCTAGAGATAGAAGGACTAGCGGGAACTACAATGAGCAGTTCTTC.

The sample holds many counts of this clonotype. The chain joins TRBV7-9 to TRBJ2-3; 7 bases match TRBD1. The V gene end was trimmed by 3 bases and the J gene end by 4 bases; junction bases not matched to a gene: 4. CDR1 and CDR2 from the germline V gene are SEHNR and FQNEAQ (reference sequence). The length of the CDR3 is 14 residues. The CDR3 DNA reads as TGTGCCAGCAGCTTTCCTGGACAGGCAGATACGCAGTATTTT. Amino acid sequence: CASSFPGQADTQYF.

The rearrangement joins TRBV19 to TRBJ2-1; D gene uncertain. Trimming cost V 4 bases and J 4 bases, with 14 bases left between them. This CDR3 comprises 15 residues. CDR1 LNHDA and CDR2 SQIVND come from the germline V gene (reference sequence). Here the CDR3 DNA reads TGTGCCAGTAGTACCGCAGCAGGTTTATACAATGAGCAGTTCTTC. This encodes CASSTAAGLYNEQFF.

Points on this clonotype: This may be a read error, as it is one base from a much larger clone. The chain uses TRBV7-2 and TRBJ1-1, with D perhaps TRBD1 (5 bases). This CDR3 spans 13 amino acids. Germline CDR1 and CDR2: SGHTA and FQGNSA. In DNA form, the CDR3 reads TGTGCCAACAGCTTGGGTTGGGGCAGTGAAGCTTTCTTT. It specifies CANSLGWGSEAFF.

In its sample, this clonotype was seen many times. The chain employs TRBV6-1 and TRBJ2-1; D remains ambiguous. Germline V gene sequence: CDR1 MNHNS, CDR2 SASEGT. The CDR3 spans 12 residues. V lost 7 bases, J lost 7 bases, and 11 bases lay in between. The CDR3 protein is CASIRTRNEQFF. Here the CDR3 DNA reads TGTGCCAGCATTAGGACCCGGAATGAGCAGTTCTTC.

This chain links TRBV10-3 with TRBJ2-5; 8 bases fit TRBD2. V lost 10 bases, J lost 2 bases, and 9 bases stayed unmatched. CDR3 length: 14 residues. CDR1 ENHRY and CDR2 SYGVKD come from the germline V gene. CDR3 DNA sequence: TGTGCCACCGCTCGCGGGGGGCCTCAAGAGACCCAGTACTTC. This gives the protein CATARGGPQETQYF.

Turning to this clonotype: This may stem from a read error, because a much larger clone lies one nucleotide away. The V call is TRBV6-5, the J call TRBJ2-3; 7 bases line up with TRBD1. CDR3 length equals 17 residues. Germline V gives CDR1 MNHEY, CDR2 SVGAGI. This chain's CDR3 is CVSSYSKADRGTDTQYF. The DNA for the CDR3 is TGTGTCAGCAGTTACTCGAAAGCCGACAGGGGCACAGATACGCAGTATTTT.

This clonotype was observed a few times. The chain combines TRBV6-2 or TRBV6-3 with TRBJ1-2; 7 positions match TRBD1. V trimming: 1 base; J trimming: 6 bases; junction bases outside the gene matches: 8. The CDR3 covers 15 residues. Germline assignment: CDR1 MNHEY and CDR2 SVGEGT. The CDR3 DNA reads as TGTGCCAGCAGTTACTTTACCGGGACAGCGAATGGCTACACCTTC. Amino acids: CASSYFTGTANGYTF.

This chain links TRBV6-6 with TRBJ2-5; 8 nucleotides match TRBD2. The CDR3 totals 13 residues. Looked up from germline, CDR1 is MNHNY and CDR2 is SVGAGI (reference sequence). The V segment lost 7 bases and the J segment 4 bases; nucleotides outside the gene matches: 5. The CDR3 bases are TGTGCCAGCATCAGAAGCGGGGGAGAGACCCAGTACTTC. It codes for CASIRSGGETQYF.

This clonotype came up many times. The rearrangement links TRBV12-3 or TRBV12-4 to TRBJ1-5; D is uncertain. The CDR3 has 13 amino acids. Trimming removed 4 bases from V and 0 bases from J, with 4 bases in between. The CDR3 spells CASSWNSNQPQHF. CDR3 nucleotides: TGTGCCAGCAGTTGGAATAGCAATCAGCCCCAGCATTTT.

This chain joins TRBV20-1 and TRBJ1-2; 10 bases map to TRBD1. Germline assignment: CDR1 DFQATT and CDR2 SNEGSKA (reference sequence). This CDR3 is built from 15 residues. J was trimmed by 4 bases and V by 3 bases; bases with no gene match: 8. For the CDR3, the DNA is TGCAGTGCTAGCCCGGGACAGGGGCTCATCTATGGCTACACCTTC. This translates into CSASPGQGLIYGYTF.